In this sample, the clone carrying this T cell receptor (beta chain) turned up a few times. This record comes from a study of early T cells in non-severe SARS-CoV-2 infection. Germline V CDR1 and CDR2: SGHTA, FQGTGA. This CDR3 region has 13 residues. V was clipped by 5 bases and J by 11 bases, with 18 bases between them. Each CDR3 protein gets one entry after TCRdb re-called the 5' RACE reads with MiXCR. The repertoire holds approximately 70,000 distinct CDR3 sequences, with 12% as singletons. This receptor was taken from an adult who was a healthcare worker with PCR-confirmed SARS-CoV-2 infection or an uninfected control (not recorded which). The sequenced material came from whole blood. The chain has TRBV7-3 and TRBJ1-1, with D uncertain. CDR3: CASSPTVGLGAFF. CDR3 DNA: TGTGCCAGCAGCCCAACGGTAGGACTGGGTGCTTTCTTT.